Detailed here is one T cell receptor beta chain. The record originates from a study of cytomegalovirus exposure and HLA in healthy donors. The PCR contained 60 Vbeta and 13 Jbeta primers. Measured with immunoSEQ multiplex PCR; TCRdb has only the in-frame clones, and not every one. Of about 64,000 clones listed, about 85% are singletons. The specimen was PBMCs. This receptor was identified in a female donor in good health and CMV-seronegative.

The CDR3 loop reads CASGLRHRGISGELFF. Written as DNA, the CDR3 is TGTGCTAGTGGTTTGCGACACAGGGGTATCAGCGGGGAGCTGTTTTTT. V gene TRBV12-5 combines with J gene TRBJ2-2, with 7 bases matching TRBD1. CDR1 and CDR2 from the germline V gene are LGHNT and FRNRAP. V was clipped by 2 bases and J by 7 bases; unmatched bases: 10. The CDR3 spans 16 residues.